These 15 T cell receptor beta chains originate from one sample sequenced in a study of immune evolution from preneoplasia to lung adenocarcinoma. Clones were read by immunoSEQ multiplex PCR, and TCRdb kept only the in-frame ones, dropping some. The table lists a few thousand clones, around 86% of them singletons, with 5.5% to 8% in the top ten. The material sequenced was FFPE minimally invasive lung adenocarcinoma tissue. Source of these receptors: an older donor with lung adenocarcinoma.

V gene TRBV5-1 combines with J gene TRBJ1-2, with D possibly TRBD1 on 5 matching bases. V was pared by 1 base and J by 4 bases, with 11 bases between. Germline lookup yields CDR1 SGHRS and CDR2 YFSETQ. The CDR3 is 14 residues long. DNA of the CDR3: TGCGCCAGCAGCTTGCAGCAGGGATCCTATGGCTACACCTTC. Amino acid sequence: CASSLQQGSYGYTF. Complete variable domain (other parts from reference TRBV5-1 and TRBJ1-2): KAGVTQTPRYLIKTRGQQVTLSCSPISGHRSVSWYQQTPGQGLQFLFEYFSETQRNKGNFPGRFSGRQFSNSRSEMNVSTLELGDSALYLCASSLQQGSYGYTFGSGTRLTVV.

V gene TRBV30 combines with J gene TRBJ2-2; tentatively, D is TRBD1 or TRBD2 (5 bases each). The CDR3 has 16 amino acids. From germline, CDR1 is GTSNPN and CDR2 SVGIG (reference sequence). V was trimmed by 4 bases and J by 6 bases, leaving 21 bases between them. CDR3 in DNA: TGTGCCTGGAATCTCCAGACCGGGACCAAGTCCGGGGAGCTGTTTTTT. Translating gives CAWNLQTGTKSGELFF. Based on the CDR3 plus reference TRBV30 and TRBJ2-2, the full variable domain is SQTIHQWPATLVQPVGSPLSLECTVEGTSNPNLYWYRQAAGRGLQLLFYSVGIGQISSEVPQNLSASRPQDRQFILSSKKLLLSDSGFYLCAWNLQTGTKSGELFFGEGSRLTVL.

This clone has a single count. The chain recombines TRBV19 with TRBJ1-5, with a possible D match to TRBD1 (6 bases). The CDR3 has 15 residues. CDR1 is LNHDA, CDR2 SQIVND, per germline (reference sequence). With 4 bases removed from V and 3 bases from J, the gap between germline ends came to 13 bases. CDR3 loop: CASSNKDSLNQPQHF. The CDR3 DNA is TGTGCCAGTAGTAATAAGGACAGCCTCAATCAGCCCCAGCATTTT.

The rearrangement uses TRBV13 and TRBJ2-5; D not resolved. With 3 bases removed from V and 4 bases from J, the gap between germline ends came to 9 bases. The CDR3 is made up of 13 amino acids. The germline V gene encodes CDR1 PRHDT and CDR2 FYEKMQ (reference sequence). The DNA of the CDR3 is TGTGCCAGCAGCTTGCCCCCGGGAGAGACCCAGTACTTC. It yields the protein CASSLPPGETQYF.

In its sample, this clone was seen a few times. V usage is TRBV5-4 and J usage is TRBJ2-7; D is possibly TRBD2 (6 bases). The germline V gene has CDR1 SGHNT and CDR2 YYREEE (reference sequence). The V end lost 0 bases, the J end lost 3 bases, and 16 bases lay between the germline ends. This CDR3 has 16 residues. The CDR3 region has the DNA TGTGCCAGCAGCTTGGCCCCACGGGGGTGGGGCTACGAGCAGTACTTC. This codes for CASSLAPRGWGYEQYF.

The chain combines TRBV29-1 with TRBJ2-7, with 7 nucleotides matching TRBD1. The CDR3 covers 14 residues. The V and J ends lost 3 bases and 6 bases, in that order; junction bases with no gene match: 11. The germline V gene encodes CDR1 SQVTM and CDR2 ANQGSEA. The CDR3 DNA follows: TGCAGCGTTGACGGCCAATACAGGGGCGGCGAGCAGTACTTC. Translated: CSVDGQYRGGEQYF.

The rearrangement uses TRBV5-8 and TRBJ2-3; the D is unclear. This CDR3 is 12 amino acids long. Per germline, CDR1 SGHTS and CDR2 YDEGEE. Trimming removed 4 bases at V and 2 bases at J, with 5 bases between. The CDR3 loop is CASSQNTDTQYF. The CDR3 region has the DNA TGTGCCAGCAGCCAGAACACAGATACGCAGTATTTT.

J is TRBJ1-5 and V is TRBV7-3; D gene unclear. Trimming removed 1 base at V and 5 bases at J, with 18 bases between. Germline-derived CDR1 and CDR2 are SGHTA and FQGTGA. CDR3 length: 17 residues. CDR3 sequence: CASSLMPPRALYQPQHF. The CDR3 DNA sequence: TGTGCCAGCAGCTTAATGCCCCCCCGGGCCCTCTATCAGCCCCAGCATTTT.

This sequence joins TRBV2 and TRBJ1-5; D is uncertain. The germline CDR1 and CDR2 sequences are SNHLY and FYNNEI. The CDR3 sequence is 14 residues long. Trimming pared 0 bases from V and 0 bases from J, leaving 3 bases between. CDR3 sequence: CASSEADSNQPQHF. DNA of the CDR3: TGTGCCAGCAGTGAAGCCGATAGCAATCAGCCCCAGCATTTT. The variable domain in full, completed from reference TRBV2 and TRBJ1-5, reads EPEVTQTPSHQVTQMGQEVILRCVPISNHLYFYWYRQILGQKVEFLVSFYNNEISEKSEIFDDQFSVERPDGSNFTLKIRSTKLEDSAMYFCASSEADSNQPQHFGDGTRLSIL.

The chain uses TRBV19 and TRBJ2-1, with 11 bases lining up with TRBD1. V lost 8 bases and J lost 9; bases outside the gene matches: 3. The CDR3 sequence is 12 residues long. Germline loops: CDR1 LNHDA, CDR2 SQIVND (reference sequence). The CDR3 loop reads CASGQGAREQFF. The CDR3 region has the DNA TGTGCCAGTGGACAGGGGGCTCGTGAGCAGTTCTTC.

This rearrangement joins TRBV30 to TRBJ2-2, with TRBD1 as a possible D gene (6 bases). CDR3 size: 15 residues. Germline CDR1 is GTSNPN and CDR2 is SVGIG (reference sequence). With 0 bases removed from V and 5 bases from J, the gap between germline ends came to 13 bases. The CDR3 region has the DNA TGTGCCTGGAGTGTAGCCGGGCAGGGGACCGGGGAGCTGTTTTTT. Translated, it gives CAWSVAGQGTGELFF.

For the CDR3, the DNA is TGCAGCGTGATACTAGTGGCGGTTCAAGAGACCCAGTACTTC. Translating it yields CSVILVAVQETQYF. V gene TRBV29-1 combines with J gene TRBJ2-5, with D maybe TRBD2 (5 bases). From germline, CDR1 is SQVTM and CDR2 ANQGSEA. The CDR3 is 14 amino acids. Trimming cost V 6 bases and J 2 bases, with 16 bases left between them.

V is TRBV5-1 and J is TRBJ1-1; D ambiguous. Trimming left V 0 bases short and J 8 bases short, with 11 bases between. CDR3 length: 13 residues. Germline V CDR1 and CDR2: SGHRS, YFSETQ. CDR3 sequence (DNA): TGCGCCAGCAGCTTGGGGGCAGCAGCAGAAGCTTTCTTT. Translation: CASSLGAAAEAFF.

This chain uses TRBV6-5 with TRBJ2-7, with 10 bases identical to TRBD2. V lost 6 bases, J lost 0 bases, and 5 bases stayed unmatched. Germline V gene data show CDR1 as MNHEY and CDR2 as SVGAGI. The CDR3 totals 15 residues. CDR3 loop: CASSLVAGGSYEQYF. The CDR3 coding sequence is TGTGCCAGCAGCCTCGTAGCGGGGGGCTCCTACGAGCAGTACTTC.

The V gene is TRBV4-3, the J gene TRBJ2-7; tentatively, D is TRBD2 (6 bases). The CDR3 has 14 residues. CDR1 is LGHNA, CDR2 YSLEER, per germline. V was pared by 0 bases and J by 6 bases, with 12 bases between. DNA of the CDR3: TGCGCCAGCAGCCAAGATTCTAGGGACTTCGAGCAGTACTTC. It codes for CASSQDSRDFEQYF.